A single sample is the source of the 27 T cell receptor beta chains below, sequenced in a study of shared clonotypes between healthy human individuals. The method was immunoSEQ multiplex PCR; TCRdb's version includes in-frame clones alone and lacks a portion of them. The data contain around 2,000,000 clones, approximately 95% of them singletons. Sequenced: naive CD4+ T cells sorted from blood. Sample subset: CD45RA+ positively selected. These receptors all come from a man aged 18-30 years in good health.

Written as DNA, the CDR3 is TGTGCCAGCAGCTTAGGCCTGGAAGGCCGCACAGATACGCAGTATTTT. It specifies CASSLGLEGRTDTQYF. The gene calls are TRBV7-9 and TRBJ2-3; D is uncertain. Germline V gene lookup returns CDR1 SEHNR and CDR2 FQNEAQ (reference sequence). The CDR3 has 16 amino acids. The V and J ends lost 1 base and 1 base respectively, with 12 bases between them.

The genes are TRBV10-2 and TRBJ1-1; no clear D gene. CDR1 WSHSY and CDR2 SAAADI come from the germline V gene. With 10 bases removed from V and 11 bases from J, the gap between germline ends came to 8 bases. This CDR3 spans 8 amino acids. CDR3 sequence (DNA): TGCGCCATCTCGATGGCTTTCTTT. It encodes CAISMAFF.

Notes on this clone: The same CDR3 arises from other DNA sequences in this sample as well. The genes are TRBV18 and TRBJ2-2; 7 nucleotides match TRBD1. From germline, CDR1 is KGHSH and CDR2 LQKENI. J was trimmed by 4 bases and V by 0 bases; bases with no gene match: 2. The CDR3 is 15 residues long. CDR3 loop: CASSPPAGGTGELFF. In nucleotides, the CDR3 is TGTGCCAGCTCACCACCGGCAGGGGGCACCGGGGAGCTGTTTTTT.

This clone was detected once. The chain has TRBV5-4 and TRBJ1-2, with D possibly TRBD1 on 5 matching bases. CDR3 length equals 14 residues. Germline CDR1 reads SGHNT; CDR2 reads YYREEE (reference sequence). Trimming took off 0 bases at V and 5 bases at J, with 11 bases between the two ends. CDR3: CASSLVGAQYGYTF. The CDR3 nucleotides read TGTGCCAGCAGCTTGGTAGGGGCCCAATATGGCTACACCTTC.

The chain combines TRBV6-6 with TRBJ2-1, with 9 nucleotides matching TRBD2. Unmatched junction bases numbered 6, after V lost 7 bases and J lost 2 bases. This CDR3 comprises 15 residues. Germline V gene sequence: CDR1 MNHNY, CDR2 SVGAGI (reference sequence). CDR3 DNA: TGTGCCAGCACCGCGGGGGGGCTGACCTACAATGAGCAGTTCTTC. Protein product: CASTAGGLTYNEQFF.

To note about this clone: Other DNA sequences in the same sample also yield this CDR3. The CDR3 is CASSFRGGEQYF. In DNA form, the CDR3 reads TGTGCCAGCAGCTTCCGAGGGGGCGAGCAGTACTTC. The V and J genes are TRBV7-2 and TRBJ2-7, with D possibly matching TRBD1 (6 bases). V lost 3 bases, J lost 6 bases, and 9 bases lay in between. The CDR3 length is 12 residues. Germline CDR1 SGHTA, CDR2 FQGNSA.

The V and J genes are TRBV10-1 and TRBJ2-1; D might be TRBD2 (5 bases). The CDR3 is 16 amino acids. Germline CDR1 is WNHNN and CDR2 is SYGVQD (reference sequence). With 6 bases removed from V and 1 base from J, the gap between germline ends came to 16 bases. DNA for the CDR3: TGCGCCAGCAGCCCCTCCGGGAAGGCATCCTACAATGAGCAGTTCTTC. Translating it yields CASSPSGKASYNEQFF.

The DNA of the CDR3 is TGTGCCACCGGAGTTGGGCCAGCAGCATATAGCAATCAGCCCCAGCATTTT. Its translation is CATGVGPAAYSNQPQHF. This chain connects TRBV19 to TRBJ1-5; D gene ambiguous. The CDR3 sequence is 17 residues long. The V and J ends lost 10 bases and 0 bases respectively, with 22 bases between them. Per germline, CDR1 LNHDA and CDR2 SQIVND (reference sequence).

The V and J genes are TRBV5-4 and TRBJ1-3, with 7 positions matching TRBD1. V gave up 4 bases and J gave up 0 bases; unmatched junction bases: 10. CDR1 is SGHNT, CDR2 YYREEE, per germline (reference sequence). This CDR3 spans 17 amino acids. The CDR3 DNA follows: TGTGCCAGCAGCGCAGGGACAGCTGAGCTCTCTGGAAACACCATATATTTT. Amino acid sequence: CASSAGTAELSGNTIYF.

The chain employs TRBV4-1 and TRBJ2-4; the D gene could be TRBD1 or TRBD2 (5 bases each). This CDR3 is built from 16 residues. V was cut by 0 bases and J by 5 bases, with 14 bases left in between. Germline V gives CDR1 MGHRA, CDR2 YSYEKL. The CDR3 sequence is CASSQERVGDENIQYF. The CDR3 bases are TGCGCCAGCAGCCAAGAGAGGGTAGGGGACGAAAACATTCAGTACTTC.

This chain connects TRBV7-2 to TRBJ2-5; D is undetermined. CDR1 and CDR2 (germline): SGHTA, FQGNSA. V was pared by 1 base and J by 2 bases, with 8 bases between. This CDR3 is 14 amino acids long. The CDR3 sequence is CASSLEGRQETQYF. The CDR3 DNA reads TGTGCCAGCAGCTTAGAAGGCCGTCAAGAGACCCAGTACTTC.

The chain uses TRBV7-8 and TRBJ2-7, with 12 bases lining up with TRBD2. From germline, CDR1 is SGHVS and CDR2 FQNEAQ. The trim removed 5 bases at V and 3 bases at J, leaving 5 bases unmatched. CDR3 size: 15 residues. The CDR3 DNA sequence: TGTGCCAGCAGCACACTAGCGGGGGGAGTCTACGAGCAGTACTTC. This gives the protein CASSTLAGGVYEQYF.

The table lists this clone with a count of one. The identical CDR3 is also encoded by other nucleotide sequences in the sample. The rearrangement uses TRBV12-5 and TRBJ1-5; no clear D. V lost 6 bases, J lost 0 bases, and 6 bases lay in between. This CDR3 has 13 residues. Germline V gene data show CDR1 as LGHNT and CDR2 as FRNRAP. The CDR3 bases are TGTGCTAGTGGCTTCCATAGCAATCAGCCCCAGCATTTT. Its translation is CASGFHSNQPQHF.

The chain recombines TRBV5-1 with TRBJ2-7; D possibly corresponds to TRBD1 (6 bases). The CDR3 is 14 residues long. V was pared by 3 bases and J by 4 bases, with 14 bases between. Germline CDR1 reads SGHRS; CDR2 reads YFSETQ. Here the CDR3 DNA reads TGCGCCAGCAGCTCGTACAGGGATCATTACGAGCAGTACTTC. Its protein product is CASSSYRDHYEQYF.

The CDR3, as DNA: TGTGCCAGCAGAGAGACAGGTGGGCGGCAGCCCCAGCATTTT. This translates into CASRETGGRQPQHF. The chain is built from TRBV6-1 and TRBJ1-5; maybe TRBD1 (6 bases). This CDR3 region has 14 residues. In germline, CDR1 is MNHNS, CDR2 SASEGT. Trimming removed 6 bases at V and 7 bases at J, with 16 bases between.

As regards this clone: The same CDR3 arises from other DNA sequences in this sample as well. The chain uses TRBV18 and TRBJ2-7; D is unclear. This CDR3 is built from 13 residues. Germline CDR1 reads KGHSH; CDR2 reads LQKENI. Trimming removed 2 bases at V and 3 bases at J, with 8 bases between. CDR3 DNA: TGTGCCAGCTCACCAACAGCAGGCTACGAGCAGTACTTC. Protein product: CASSPTAGYEQYF.

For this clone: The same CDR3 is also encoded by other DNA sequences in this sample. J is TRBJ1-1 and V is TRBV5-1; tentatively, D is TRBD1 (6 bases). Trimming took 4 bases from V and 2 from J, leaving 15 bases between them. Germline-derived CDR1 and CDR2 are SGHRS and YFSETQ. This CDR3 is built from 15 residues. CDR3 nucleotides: TGCGCCAGCAGCCTCATTACAGGGAAAAACACTGAAGCTTTCTTT. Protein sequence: CASSLITGKNTEAFF.

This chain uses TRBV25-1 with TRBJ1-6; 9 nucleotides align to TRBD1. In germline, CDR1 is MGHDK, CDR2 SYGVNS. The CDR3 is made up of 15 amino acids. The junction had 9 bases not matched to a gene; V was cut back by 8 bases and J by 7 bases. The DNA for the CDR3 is TGTGCCAGCGGACCCGGGACAGGGTACAATTCACCCCTCCACTTT. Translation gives CASGPGTGYNSPLHF.

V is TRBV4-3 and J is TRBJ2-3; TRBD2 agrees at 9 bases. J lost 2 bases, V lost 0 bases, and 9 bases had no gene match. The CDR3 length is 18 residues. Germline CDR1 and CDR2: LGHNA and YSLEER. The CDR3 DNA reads TGCGCCAGCAGCCAAGACGCTCGGACTAGCGTAACCACAGATACGCAGTATTTT. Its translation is CASSQDARTSVTTDTQYF.

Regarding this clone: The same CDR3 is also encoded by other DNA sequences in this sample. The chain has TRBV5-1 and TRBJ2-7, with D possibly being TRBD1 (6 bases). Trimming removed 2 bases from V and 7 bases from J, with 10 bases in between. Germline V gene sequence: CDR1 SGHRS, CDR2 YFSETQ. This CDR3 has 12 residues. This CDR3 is CASSLQGGEQYF. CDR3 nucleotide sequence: TGCGCCAGCAGCTTACAGGGCGGTGAGCAGTACTTC.

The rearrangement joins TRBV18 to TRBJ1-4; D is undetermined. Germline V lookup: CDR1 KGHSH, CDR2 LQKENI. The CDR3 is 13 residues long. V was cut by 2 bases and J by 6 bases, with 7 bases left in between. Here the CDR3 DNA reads TGTGCCAGCTCACCAAACAGTTATGAAAAACTGTTTTTT. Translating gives CASSPNSYEKLFF.

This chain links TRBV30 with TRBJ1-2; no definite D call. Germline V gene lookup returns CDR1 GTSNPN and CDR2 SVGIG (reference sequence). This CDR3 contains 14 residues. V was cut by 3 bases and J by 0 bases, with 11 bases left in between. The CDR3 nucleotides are TGTGCCTGGAGAGGGCGAGAGGCTAACTATGGCTACACCTTC. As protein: CAWRGREANYGYTF.

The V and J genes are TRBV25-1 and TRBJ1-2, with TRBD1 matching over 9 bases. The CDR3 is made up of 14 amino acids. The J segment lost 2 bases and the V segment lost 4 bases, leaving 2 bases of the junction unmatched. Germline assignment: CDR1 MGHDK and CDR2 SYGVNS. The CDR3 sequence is CASSVGQGNYGYTF. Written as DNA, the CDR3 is TGTGCCAGCAGTGTCGGACAGGGGAACTATGGCTACACCTTC.

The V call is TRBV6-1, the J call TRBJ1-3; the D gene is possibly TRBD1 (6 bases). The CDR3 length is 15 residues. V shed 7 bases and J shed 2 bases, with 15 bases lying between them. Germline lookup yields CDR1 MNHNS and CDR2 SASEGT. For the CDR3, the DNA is TGTGCCAGCAACCCGACAGGCTTGACTGGAAACACCATATATTTT. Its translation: CASNPTGLTGNTIYF.

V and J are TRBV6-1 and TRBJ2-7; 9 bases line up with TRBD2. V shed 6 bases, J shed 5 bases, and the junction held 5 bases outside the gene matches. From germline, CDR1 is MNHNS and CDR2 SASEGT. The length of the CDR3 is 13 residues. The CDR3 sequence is CASRPPSGDEQYF. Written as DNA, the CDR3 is TGTGCCAGCAGACCGCCTAGCGGGGACGAGCAGTACTTC.

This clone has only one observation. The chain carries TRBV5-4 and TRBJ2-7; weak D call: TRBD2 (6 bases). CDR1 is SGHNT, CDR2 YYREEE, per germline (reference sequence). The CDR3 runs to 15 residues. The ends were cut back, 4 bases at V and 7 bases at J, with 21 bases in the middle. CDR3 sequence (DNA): TGTGCCAGCAGCCCCCGAGGAAGCGGGTGGGGGGAGCAGTACTTC. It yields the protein CASSPRGSGWGEQYF. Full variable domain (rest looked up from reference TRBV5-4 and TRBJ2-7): ETGVTQSPTHLIKTRGQQVTLRCSSQSGHNTVSWYQQALGQGPQFIFQYYREEENGRGNFPPRFSGLQFPNYSSELNVNALELDDSALYLCASSPRGSGWGEQYFGPGTRLTVT.

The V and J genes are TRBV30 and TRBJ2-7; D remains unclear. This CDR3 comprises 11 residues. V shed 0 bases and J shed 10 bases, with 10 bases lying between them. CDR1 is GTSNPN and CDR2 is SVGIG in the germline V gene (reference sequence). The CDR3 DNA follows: TGTGCCTGGAGTGTATTACGGTCCCAGTACTTC. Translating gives CAWSVLRSQYF. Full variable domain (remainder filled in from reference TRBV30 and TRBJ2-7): SQTIHQWPATLVQPVGSPLSLECTVEGTSNPNLYWYRQAAGRGLQLLFYSVGIGQISSEVPQNLSASRPQDRQFILSSKKLLLSDSGFYLCAWSVLRSQYFGPGTRLTVT.